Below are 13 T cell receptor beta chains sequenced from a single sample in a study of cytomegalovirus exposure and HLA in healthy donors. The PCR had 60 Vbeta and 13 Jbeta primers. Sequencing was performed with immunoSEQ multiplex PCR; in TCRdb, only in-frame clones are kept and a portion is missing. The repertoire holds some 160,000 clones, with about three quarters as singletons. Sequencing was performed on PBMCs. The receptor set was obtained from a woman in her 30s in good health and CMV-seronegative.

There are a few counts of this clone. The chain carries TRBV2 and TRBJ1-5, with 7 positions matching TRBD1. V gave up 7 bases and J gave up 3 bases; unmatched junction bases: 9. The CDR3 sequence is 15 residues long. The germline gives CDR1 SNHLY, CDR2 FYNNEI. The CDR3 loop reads CASNTDRENNQPQHF. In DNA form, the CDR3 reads TGTGCCAGCAATACTGACAGGGAAAACAATCAGCCCCAGCATTTT.

The CDR3 loop is CASSLATGGYSPLHF. For the CDR3, the DNA is TGTGCCAGCAGCTTAGCGACAGGGGGCTATTCACCCCTCCACTTT. This chain uses TRBV11-1 with TRBJ1-6; 10 positions agree with TRBD1. The CDR3 runs to 15 residues. Germline V lookup: CDR1 SGHAT, CDR2 FQDESV (reference sequence). Trimming took 0 bases from V and 8 from J; bases not matched to a gene: 1.

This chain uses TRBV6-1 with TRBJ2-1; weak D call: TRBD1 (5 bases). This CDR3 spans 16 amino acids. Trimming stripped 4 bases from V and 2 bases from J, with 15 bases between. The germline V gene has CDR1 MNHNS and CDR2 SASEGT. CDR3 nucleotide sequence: TGTGCCAGCAGTGTCAGGGTGGCGGCACCCTACAATGAGCAGTTCTTC. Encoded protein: CASSVRVAAPYNEQFF.

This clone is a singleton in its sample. The CDR3 DNA follows: TGTGCCAGCAGTGCCAGGGGGGCTGAAGCTTTCTTT. This codes for CASSARGAEAFF. The chain couples TRBV6-6 to TRBJ1-1; 7 bases map to TRBD1. This CDR3 has 12 residues. Germline lookup yields CDR1 MNHNY and CDR2 SVGAGI (reference sequence). V lost 5 bases and J lost 6; bases outside the gene matches: 3.

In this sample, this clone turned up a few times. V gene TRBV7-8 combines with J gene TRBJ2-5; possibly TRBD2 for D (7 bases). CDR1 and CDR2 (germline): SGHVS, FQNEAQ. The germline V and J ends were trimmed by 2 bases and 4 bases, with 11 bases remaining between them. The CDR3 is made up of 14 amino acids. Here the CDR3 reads CASSLRGGGETQYF. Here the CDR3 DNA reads TGTGCCAGCAGCTTAAGGGGGGGCGGAGAGACCCAGTACTTC.

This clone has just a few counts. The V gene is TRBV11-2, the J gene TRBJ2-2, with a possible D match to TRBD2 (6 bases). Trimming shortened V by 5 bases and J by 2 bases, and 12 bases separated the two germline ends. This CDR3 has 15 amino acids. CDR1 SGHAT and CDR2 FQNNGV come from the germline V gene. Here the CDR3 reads CASSIRRDNTGELFF. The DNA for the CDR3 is TGTGCCAGCAGCATTAGGAGGGATAACACCGGGGAGCTGTTTTTT.

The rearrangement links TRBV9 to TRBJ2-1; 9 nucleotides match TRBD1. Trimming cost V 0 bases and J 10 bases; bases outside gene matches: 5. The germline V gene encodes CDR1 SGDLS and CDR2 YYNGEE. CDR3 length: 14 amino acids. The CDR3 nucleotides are TGTGCCAGCAGCGTAGGAGGACAGGGGCCCGAGCAGTTCTTC. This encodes CASSVGGQGPEQFF.

The CDR3 region has the DNA TGTGCCAGCAACTTCGGCCCGACAGGGGTCTATGAGCAGTTCTTC. As protein: CASNFGPTGVYEQFF. The V gene is TRBV6-1, the J gene TRBJ2-1; 8 nucleotides align to TRBD1. The CDR3 covers 15 residues. V was clipped by 7 bases and J by 8 bases; unmatched bases: 13. CDR1 and CDR2 (germline): MNHNS, SASEGT.

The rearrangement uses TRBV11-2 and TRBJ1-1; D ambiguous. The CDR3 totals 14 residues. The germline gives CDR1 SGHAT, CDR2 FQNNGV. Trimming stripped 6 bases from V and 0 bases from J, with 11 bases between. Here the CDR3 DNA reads TGTGCCAGCAGGTCCGGGAGAATGAACACTGAAGCTTTCTTT. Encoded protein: CASRSGRMNTEAFF.

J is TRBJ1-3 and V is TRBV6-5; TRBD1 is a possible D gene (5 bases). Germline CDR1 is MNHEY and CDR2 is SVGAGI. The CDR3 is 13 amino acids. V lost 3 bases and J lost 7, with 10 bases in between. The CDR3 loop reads CASSYTKGNTIYF. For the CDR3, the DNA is TGTGCCAGCAGTTATACTAAGGGGAACACCATATATTTT.

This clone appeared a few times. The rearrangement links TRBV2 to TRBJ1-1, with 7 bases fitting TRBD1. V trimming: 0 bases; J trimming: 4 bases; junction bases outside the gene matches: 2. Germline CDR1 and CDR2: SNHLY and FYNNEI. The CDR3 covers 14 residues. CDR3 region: CASSEATGSTEAFF. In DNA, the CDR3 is TGTGCCAGCAGTGAAGCGACAGGGAGCACTGAAGCTTTCTTT.

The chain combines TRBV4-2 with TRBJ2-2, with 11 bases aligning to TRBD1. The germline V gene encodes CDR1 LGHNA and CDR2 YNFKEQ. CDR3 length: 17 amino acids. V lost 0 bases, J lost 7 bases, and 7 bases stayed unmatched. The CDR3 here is CASSQESGQGAYGELFF. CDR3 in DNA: TGTGCCAGCAGCCAAGAAAGCGGACAGGGGGCTTACGGGGAGCTGTTTTTT.

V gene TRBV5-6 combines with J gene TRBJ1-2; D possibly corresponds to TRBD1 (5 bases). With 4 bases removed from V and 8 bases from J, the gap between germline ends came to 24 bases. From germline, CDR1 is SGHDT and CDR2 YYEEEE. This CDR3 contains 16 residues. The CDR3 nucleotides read TGTGCCAGCAGCCCAGAGGGGCCAGGGAGGAGTTCGGGCTACACCTTC. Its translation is CASSPEGPGRSSGYTF.